The rows below give T cell receptor beta chains drawn from one sample of a study of blood T cell repertoires in COVID-19. Sequenced by immunoSEQ multiplex PCR; TCRdb stores in-frame clones only, minus some. Of over 200,000 clones detected, roughly nine tenths appear once; the ten largest clones hold over 0.75%. The sequencing sample was made of peripheral blood. The receptors come from a man in his 60s with COVID-19, enrolled during active disease. The CDR3 runs from the conserved cysteine through the conserved F or W. Each record gives: J gene, D gene, V gene, clone size, CDR3 DNA, CDR3 protein. A D gene is named only where the DNA matches it firmly. Size is omitted from some rows. Given values are once, few, many or a class for expanded clones.

TRBJ2-5 TRBD2 TRBV7-8 - TGTGCCAGCAGACCCAGCGGGAGGAGTCGAGAGACCCAGTACTTC CASRPSGRSRETQYF
TRBJ2-3 TRBD2 TRBV29-1 - TGCAGCGTTTATAGTGGAGCGGGAGCATCAGATACGCAGTATTTT CSVYSGAGASDTQYF
TRBJ2-1 TRBD1 TRBV11-2 - TGTGCCAGCAGCCGGACCGACAGGGGTCGAATATCCTACAATGAGCAGTTCTTC CASSRTDRGRISYNEQFF
TRBJ2-5 - TRBV30 - TGTGCCTGGATAGGCAGGGGTTACCAAGAGACCCAGTACTTC CAWIGRGYQETQYF
TRBJ1-5 - TRBV29-1 - TGCAGCGTTGCGGGCAGGGCTGGTCAGCCCCAGCATTTT CSVAGRAGQPQHF
TRBJ1-1 - TRBV19 - TGTGCCAGTAGTAAAACAGGCAACACTGAAGCTTTCTTT CASSKTGNTEAFF
TRBJ2-1 TRBD2 TRBV5-1 - TGCGCCAGCAGCTTGAGACTAGCGGGCCACAATGAGCAGTTCTTC CASSLRLAGHNEQFF
TRBJ2-7 TRBD2 TRBV6-5 - TGTGCCAGCAGTTCCGGAGCGGGAGGGACCTACGAGCAGTACTTC CASSSGAGGTYEQYF
TRBJ1-5 - TRBV12-3/TRBV12-4 - TGTGCCAGCAGTTCCAGACTTCAGCCCCAGCATTTT CASSSRLQPQHF
TRBJ1-6 - TRBV19 - TGTGCCAGTACCCCTAGGAGAGGACAAGGGTCACCCCTCCACTTT CASTPRRGQGSPLHF
TRBJ1-1 - TRBV11-2 - TGTGCCAGCAGATTTGACAGGAGGAACACTGAAGCTTTCTTT CASRFDRRNTEAFF
TRBJ1-1 - TRBV4-3 - TGCGCCAGCAGTACCGCGGGGCGAAGCACTGAAGCTTTCTTT CASSTAGRSTEAFF
TRBJ1-2 - TRBV11-2 - TGTGCCAGCAGCTTAGCCCCAGGGGTGGGATCCTATGGCTACACCTTC CASSLAPGVGSYGYTF
TRBJ1-1 - TRBV5-1 - TGCGCCAGCAGCTTGCAGCAGGGATCCCAGTCTGAAGCTTTCTTT CASSLQQGSQSEAFF
TRBJ2-7 TRBD2 TRBV25-1 - TGTGCCAGCAGTGAGAGCGGGAGACGGGCCGAGCAGTACTTC CASSESGRRAEQYF
TRBJ1-1 - TRBV11-3 once TGTGCCAGCAGCTTTTTGACAGGCCTGAACACTGAAGCTTTCTTT CASSFLTGLNTEAFF
TRBJ2-5 TRBD2 TRBV27 few TGTGCCAGCAGTCGAACTAGCGGCCAAGAGACCCAGTACTTC CASSRTSGQETQYF
TRBJ1-5 - TRBV7-2 - TGTGCCAGCAGCTTGGGAGGGCAGTCATATGTTCAGCCCCAGCATTTT CASSLGGQSYVQPQHF
TRBJ2-7 - TRBV20-1 few TGCAGTGCTAGAGTTAGCGAGCAGTACTTC CSARVSEQYF
TRBJ1-1 - TRBV3-1/TRBV3-2 - TGTGCCAGCAGCCTCCGGCTGGGGGGGACTGAAGCTTTCTTT CASSLRLGGTEAFF
TRBJ1-5 TRBD1 TRBV12-3/TRBV12-4 few TGTGCCAGCAGGGGACAGGGGAATCAGCCCCAGCATTTT CASRGQGNQPQHF
TRBJ2-1 - TRBV11-2 - TGTGCCAGCAGCTTGCCAGCCTACAATGAGCAGTTCTTC CASSLPAYNEQFF
TRBJ2-1 - TRBV7-2 few TGTGCCAGCAACAAGTTCGAGTGGGGGCGATCCTACAATGAGCAGTTCTTC CASNKFEWGRSYNEQFF
TRBJ2-1 TRBD1 TRBV6-5 - TGTGCCAGCAGTCGACAGGGGATTTACAATGAGCAGTTCTTC CASSRQGIYNEQFF
TRBJ1-2 TRBD1 TRBV28 - TGTGCCAGCAGTTTATCCGGCAGGGGGCGCGATTCGGAAGGCTACACCTTC CASSLSGRGRDSEGYTF
TRBJ2-5 TRBD2 TRBV2 once TGTGCCAGCAGTGCTAGGACTAGCGGGAGGGCAGAGACCCAGTACTTC CASSARTSGRAETQYF
TRBJ1-2 TRBD1 TRBV30 - TGTGCCTGGGACCGAACGACAGGGGTCAGGGGCTACACCTTC CAWDRTTGVRGYTF
TRBJ1-2 - TRBV2 - TGTGCCAGCAGGACAGGAGCTGGAAACTATGGCTACACCTTC CASRTGAGNYGYTF
TRBJ1-1 - TRBV6-5 - TGTGCCAGCAGGACATCGACAGCCAACACTGAAGCTTTCTTT CASRTSTANTEAFF
TRBJ1-2 TRBD1 TRBV5-4 - TGTGCCAGCAGCTTTCCGGGACAGGGACCCTATGGCTACACCTTC CASSFPGQGPYGYTF
TRBJ2-7 TRBD2 TRBV20-1 - TGCAGTGCTAGTGGTCTAGCGGGAGACGGAAGTAAGGGGTCCTACGAGCAGTACTTC CSASGLAGDGSKGSYEQYF
TRBJ2-3 - TRBV4-1 - TGCGCCAGCAGCCACGAGCCAGGATGGGGCACAGATACGCAGTATTTT CASSHEPGWGTDTQYF
TRBJ2-2 TRBD2 TRBV2 - TGTGCCAGTCTAGCGGACGTCACCGGGGAGCTGTTTTTT CASLADVTGELFF
TRBJ2-7 TRBD1 TRBV19 - TGTGCCAGTAGTGCAGGGGGCTACGAGCAGTACTTC CASSAGGYEQYF
TRBJ2-7 TRBD1 TRBV4-1 - TGCGCCAGCAGCTCCAGGACAGGGCTCTACGAGCAGTACTTC CASSSRTGLYEQYF
TRBJ1-5 TRBD1 TRBV5-1 - TGCGCCAGCAGCTTGGCGGGACAGGGCGATCAGCCCCAGCATTTT CASSLAGQGDQPQHF
TRBJ2-2 - TRBV5-1 - TGCGCCAGCAGCTTGGTAATGGGGGCAAGTACCGGGGAGCTGTTTTTT CASSLVMGASTGELFF
TRBJ2-1 - TRBV9 - TGTGCCAGCAGCGTAGGAGGGAGAGGGTACAATGAGCAGTTCTTC CASSVGGRGYNEQFF
TRBJ2-7 - TRBV30 - TGTGCCTGGACCGGGCAGGGTTTAGGCTACGAGCAGTACTTC CAWTGQGLGYEQYF
TRBJ2-5 - TRBV4-1 - TGCGCCAGCAGCCAAGGACGGGGAATGGAACAAGAGACCCAGTACTTC CASSQGRGMEQETQYF
TRBJ1-2 - TRBV7-6 - TGTGCCAGCAGCTTAGGCGGGGGGTTCGGCTACACCTTC CASSLGGGFGYTF
TRBJ2-3 - TRBV7-2 - TGTGCCAGCAGTTCAGATCGCTTGGGCACAGATACGCAGTATTTT CASSSDRLGTDTQYF
TRBJ2-7 - TRBV5-1 - TGCGCCAGCAGCTTGGCCTCGGGGTCACCCTACGAGCAGTACTTC CASSLASGSPYEQYF
TRBJ1-4 TRBD1 TRBV5-4 - TGTGCCAGCAGCTTCGACGGGGGGACAGGGGGTTTTGAAAAACTGTTTTTT CASSFDGGTGGFEKLFF
TRBJ2-7 TRBD1 TRBV18 - TGTGCCAGCTCACCTGGGACAGGGAAACTCTCCTACGAGCAGTACTTC CASSPGTGKLSYEQYF
TRBJ1-1 - TRBV19 - TGTGCCACCCACCCCCGGGGGAACACTGAAGCTTTCTTT CATHPRGNTEAFF
TRBJ2-7 - TRBV11-3 - TGTGCCAGCAGCTTAGATGGCGGGACAGTCGGTGAGCAGTACTTC CASSLDGGTVGEQYF
TRBJ2-1 - TRBV29-1 - TGCAGCGTCTGGGACTGGCCGGATGAGCAGTTCTTC CSVWDWPDEQFF
TRBJ2-7 TRBD1 TRBV5-1 - TGCGCCAGCAGCTTGGAAGGACAGGGGACCCACGAGCAGTACTTC CASSLEGQGTHEQYF
TRBJ1-3 - TRBV19 - TGTGCCAGTAGGACCCCGGAGCCCTCTGGAAACACCATATATTTT CASRTPEPSGNTIYF
TRBJ1-2 - TRBV29-1 - TGCAGCGTTGAAGCAAGGGGCTTCTATGGCTACACCTTC CSVEARGFYGYTF
TRBJ2-7 - TRBV15 - TGTGCCACCAGCAGAGGGACTCAGGCGGACGAGCAGTACTTC CATSRGTQADEQYF
TRBJ1-5 TRBD1 TRBV6-6 - TGTGCCAGCAGTGCTCCGGGACAGGGCTCCAATCAGCCCCAGCATTTT CASSAPGQGSNQPQHF
TRBJ2-3 TRBD2 TRBV5-1 - TGCGCCAGCAGTCTCTTAGCGGGGGCGAAAGATACGCAGTATTTT CASSLLAGAKDTQYF
TRBJ2-3 - TRBV5-1 - TGCGCCAGCAGGCTGACTACAGATACGCAGTATTTT CASRLTTDTQYF
TRBJ2-1 - TRBV7-2 - TGTGCCAGCAGCTTTTCTTTCAGCTCCTACAATGAGCAGTTCTTC CASSFSFSSYNEQFF
TRBJ2-7 - TRBV6-2/TRBV6-3 - TGTGCCAGCAGTTACTCGGTCGGGGGCTCCTACGAGCAGTACTTC CASSYSVGGSYEQYF
TRBJ2-1 - TRBV7-6 - TGTGCCAGCAGCCGCGAGACAGGTGCCCCACCTAATGAGCAGTTCTTC CASSRETGAPPNEQFF
TRBJ2-3 TRBD1 TRBV19 - TGTGCCAGTAGTATAGGGGCGGACAGGGATAGAGATACGCAGTATTTT CASSIGADRDRDTQYF
TRBJ2-2 TRBD2 TRBV29-1 - TGCAGCGGACGGACTAGCGGGAACACCGGGGAGCTGTTTTTT CSGRTSGNTGELFF